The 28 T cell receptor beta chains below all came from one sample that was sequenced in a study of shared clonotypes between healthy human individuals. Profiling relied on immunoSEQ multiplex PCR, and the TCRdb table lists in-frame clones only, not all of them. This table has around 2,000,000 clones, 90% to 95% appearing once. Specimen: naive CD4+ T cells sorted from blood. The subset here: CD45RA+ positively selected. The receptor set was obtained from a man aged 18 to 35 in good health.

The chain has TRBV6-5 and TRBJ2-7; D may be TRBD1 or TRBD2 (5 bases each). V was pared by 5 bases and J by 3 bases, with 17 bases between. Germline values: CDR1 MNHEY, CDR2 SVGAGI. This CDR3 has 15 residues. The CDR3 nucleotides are TGTGCCAGCAGTCAACGGGACGGAAGAAACTACGAGCAGTACTTC. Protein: CASSQRDGRNYEQYF.

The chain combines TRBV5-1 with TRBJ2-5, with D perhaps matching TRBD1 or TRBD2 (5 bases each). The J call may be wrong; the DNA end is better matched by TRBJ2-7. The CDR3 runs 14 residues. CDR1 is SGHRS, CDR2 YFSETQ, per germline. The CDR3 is CASTPGTLVNEQYF. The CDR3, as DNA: TGCGCCAGCACTCCCGGGACCCTCGTGAACGAGCAGTACTTC.

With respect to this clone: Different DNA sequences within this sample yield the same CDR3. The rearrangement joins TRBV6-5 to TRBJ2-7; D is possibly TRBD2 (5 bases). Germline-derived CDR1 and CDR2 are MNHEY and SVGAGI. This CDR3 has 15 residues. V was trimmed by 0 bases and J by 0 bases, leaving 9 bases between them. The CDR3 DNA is TGTGCCAGCAGTTACTCGATAGGGAGCTCCTACGAGCAGTACTTC. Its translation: CASSYSIGSSYEQYF.

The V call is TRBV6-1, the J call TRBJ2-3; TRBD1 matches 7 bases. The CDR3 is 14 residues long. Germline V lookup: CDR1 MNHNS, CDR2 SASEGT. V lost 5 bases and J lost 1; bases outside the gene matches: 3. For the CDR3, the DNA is TGTGCCAGCAGTTGGACAGGTCGCACAGATACGCAGTATTTT. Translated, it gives CASSWTGRTDTQYF.

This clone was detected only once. DNA for the CDR3: TGTGCCAGCAGTGTCCCCCTTGGTTCAGGTTTTGGAGAGACCCAGTACTTC. Its translation is CASSVPLGSGFGETQYF. V usage is TRBV25-1 and J usage is TRBJ2-5; no firm D call. V lost 4 bases and J lost 4, with 22 bases in between. The CDR3 is made up of 17 amino acids. Looked up from germline, CDR1 is MGHDK and CDR2 is SYGVNS.

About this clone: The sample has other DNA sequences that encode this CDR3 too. The CDR3 DNA sequence: TGTGCCTGGTCAGGGGGTGGGACTGAAGCTTTCTTT. Protein sequence: CAWSGGGTEAFF. This chain uses TRBV30 with TRBJ1-1, with 7 bases fitting TRBD1. Germline V gives CDR1 GTSNPN, CDR2 SVGIG (reference sequence). The V and J ends lost 5 bases and 5 bases, in that order; junction bases with no gene match: 5. This CDR3 is 12 amino acids long.

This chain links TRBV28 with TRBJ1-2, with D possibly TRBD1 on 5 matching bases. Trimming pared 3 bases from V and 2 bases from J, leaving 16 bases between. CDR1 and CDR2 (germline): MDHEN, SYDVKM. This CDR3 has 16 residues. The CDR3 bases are TGTGCCAGCAGTTTTGGGGGACGGAAATTAAACTATGGCTACACCTTC. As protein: CASSFGGRKLNYGYTF.

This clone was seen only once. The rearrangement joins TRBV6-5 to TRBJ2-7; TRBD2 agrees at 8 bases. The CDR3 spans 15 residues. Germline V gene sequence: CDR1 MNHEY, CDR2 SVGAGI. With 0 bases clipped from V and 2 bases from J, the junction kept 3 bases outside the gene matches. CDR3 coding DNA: TGTGCCAGCAGTTACTCGACGGGGGGGACCTACGAGCAGTACTTC. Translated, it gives CASSYSTGGTYEQYF.

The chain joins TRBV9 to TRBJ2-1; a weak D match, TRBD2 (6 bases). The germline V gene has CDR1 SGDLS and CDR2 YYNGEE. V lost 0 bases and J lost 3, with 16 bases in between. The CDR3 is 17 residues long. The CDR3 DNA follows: TGTGCCAGCAGCGTAGCCAAGGGCGGGACCCACTACAATGAGCAGTTCTTC. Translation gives CASSVAKGGTHYNEQFF.

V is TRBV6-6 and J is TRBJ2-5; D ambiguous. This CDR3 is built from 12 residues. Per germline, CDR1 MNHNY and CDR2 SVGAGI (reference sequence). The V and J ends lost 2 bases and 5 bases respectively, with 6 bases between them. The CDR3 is CASSYSLETQYF. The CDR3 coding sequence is TGTGCCAGCAGTTACAGCTTGGAGACCCAGTACTTC.

CDR3 loop: CASTQAGGGYEQYF. Written as DNA, the CDR3 is TGTGCCAGCACTCAGGCGGGAGGGGGGTACGAGCAGTACTTC. The V and J genes are TRBV6-1 and TRBJ2-7, with TRBD2 matching over 9 bases. The CDR3 is 14 residues long. From germline, CDR1 is MNHNS and CDR2 SASEGT. Trimming at V came to 7 bases and at J to 4 bases, leaving 8 bases not matched to a gene.

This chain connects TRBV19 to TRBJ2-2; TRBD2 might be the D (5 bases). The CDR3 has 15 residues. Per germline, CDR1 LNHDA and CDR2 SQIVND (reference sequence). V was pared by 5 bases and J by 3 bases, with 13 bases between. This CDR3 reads CASSEGLYHTGELFF. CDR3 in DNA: TGTGCCAGTAGTGAGGGTCTATACCACACCGGGGAGCTGTTTTTT.

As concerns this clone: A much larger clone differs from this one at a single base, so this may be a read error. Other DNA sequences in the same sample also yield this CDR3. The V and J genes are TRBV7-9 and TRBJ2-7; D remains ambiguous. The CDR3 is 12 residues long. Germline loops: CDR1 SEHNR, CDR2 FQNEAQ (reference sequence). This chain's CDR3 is CASSSEGPEQYF. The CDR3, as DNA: TGTGCCAGCAGCTCGGAAGGGCCCGAGCAGTACTTT. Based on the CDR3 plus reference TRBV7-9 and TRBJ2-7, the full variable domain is DTGVSQNPRHKITKRGQNVTFRCDPISEHNRLYWYRQTLGQGPEFLTYFQNEAQLEKSRLLSDRFSAERPKGSFSTLEIQRTEQGDSAMYLCASSSEGPEQYFGPGTRLTVT.

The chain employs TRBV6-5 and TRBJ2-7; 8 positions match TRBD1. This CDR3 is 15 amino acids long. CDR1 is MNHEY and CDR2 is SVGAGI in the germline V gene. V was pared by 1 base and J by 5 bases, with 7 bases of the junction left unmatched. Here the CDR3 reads CASSYYRTGLNEQYF. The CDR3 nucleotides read TGTGCCAGCAGTTACTACCGGACAGGGCTGAACGAGCAGTACTTC.

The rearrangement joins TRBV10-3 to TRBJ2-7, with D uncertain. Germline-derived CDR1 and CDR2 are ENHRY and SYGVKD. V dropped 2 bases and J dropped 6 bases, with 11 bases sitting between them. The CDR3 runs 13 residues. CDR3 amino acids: CAISELESGEQYF. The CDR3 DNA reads TGTGCCATCAGTGAGCTCGAGTCTGGCGAGCAGTACTTC.

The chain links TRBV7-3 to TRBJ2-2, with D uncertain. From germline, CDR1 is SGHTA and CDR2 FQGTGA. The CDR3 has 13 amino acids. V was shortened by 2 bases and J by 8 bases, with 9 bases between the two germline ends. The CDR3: CASSLADFGELFF. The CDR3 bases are TGTGCCAGCAGCTTAGCGGATTTTGGGGAGCTGTTTTTT.

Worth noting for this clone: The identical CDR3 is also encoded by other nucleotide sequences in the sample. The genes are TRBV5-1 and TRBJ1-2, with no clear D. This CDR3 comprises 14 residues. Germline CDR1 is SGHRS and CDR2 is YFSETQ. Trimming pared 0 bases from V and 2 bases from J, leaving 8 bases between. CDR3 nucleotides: TGCGCCAGCAGCTTGGACTCCCCCAACTATGGCTACACCTTC. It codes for CASSLDSPNYGYTF.

This CDR3 reads CASSSQTGYGYTF. CDR3 DNA sequence: TGTGCCAGCAGCTCTCAGACAGGGTATGGCTACACCTTC. The chain uses TRBV11-2 and TRBJ1-2; 7 bases agree with TRBD1. The trim removed 4 bases at V and 5 bases at J, leaving 4 bases unmatched. Germline CDR1 is SGHAT and CDR2 is FQNNGV. CDR3 length: 13 amino acids.

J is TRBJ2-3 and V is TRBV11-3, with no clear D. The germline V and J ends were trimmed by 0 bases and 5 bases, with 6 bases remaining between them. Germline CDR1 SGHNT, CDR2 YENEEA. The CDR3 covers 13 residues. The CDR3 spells CASSLEGQDTQYF. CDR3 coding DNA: TGTGCCAGCAGCTTAGAAGGCCAAGATACGCAGTATTTT.

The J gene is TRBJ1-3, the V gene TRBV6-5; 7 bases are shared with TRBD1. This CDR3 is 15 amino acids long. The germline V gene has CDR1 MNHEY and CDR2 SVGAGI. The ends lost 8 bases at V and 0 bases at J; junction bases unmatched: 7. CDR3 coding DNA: TGTGCCAGCTCCTTTGGGACAGCCTCTGGAAACACCATATATTTT. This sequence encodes CASSFGTASGNTIYF.

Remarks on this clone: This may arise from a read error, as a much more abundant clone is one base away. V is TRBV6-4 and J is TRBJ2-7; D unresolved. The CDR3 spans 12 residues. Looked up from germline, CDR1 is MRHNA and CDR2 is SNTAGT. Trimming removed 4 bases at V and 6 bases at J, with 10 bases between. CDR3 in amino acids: CASSVSAREQYF. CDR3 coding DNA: TGTGCCAGCAGTGTCAGCGCCCGCGAGCAGTACTTC.

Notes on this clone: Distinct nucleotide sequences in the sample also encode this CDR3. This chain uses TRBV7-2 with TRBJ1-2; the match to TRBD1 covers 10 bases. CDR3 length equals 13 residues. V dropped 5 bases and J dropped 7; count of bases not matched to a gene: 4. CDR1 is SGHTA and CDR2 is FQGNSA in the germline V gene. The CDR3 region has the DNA TGTGCCAGCAGCCTCGACAGGGGGCTTGGCTACACCTTC. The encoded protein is CASSLDRGLGYTF.

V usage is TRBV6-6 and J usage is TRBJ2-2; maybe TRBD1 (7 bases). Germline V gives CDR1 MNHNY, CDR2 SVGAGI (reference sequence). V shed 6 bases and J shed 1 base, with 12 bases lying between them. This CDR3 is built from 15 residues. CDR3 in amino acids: CASSRQGLNTGELFF. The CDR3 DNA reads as TGTGCCAGCAGCCGACAGGGACTGAACACCGGGGAGCTGTTTTTT.

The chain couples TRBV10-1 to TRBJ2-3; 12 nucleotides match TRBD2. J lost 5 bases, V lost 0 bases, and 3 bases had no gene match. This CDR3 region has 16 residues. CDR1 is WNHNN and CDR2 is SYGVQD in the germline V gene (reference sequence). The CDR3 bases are TGCGCCAGCAGTGAGTCGACTAGCGGGGGAGTAGATACGCAGTATTTT. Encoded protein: CASSESTSGGVDTQYF.

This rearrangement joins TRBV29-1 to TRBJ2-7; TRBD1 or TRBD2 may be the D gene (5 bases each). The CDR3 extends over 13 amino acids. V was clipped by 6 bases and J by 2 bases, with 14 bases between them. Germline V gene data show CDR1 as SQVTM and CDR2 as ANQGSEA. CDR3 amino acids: CSVGTALPYEQYF. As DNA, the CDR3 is TGCAGCGTGGGGACGGCCCTCCCCTACGAGCAGTACTTC.

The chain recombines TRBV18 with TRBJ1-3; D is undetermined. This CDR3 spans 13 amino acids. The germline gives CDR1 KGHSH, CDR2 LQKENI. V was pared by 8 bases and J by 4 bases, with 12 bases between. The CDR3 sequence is CASGRVDGNTIYF. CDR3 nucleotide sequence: TGTGCCAGCGGTCGGGTGGACGGAAACACCATATATTTT.

This chain's CDR3 is CAWSVDNGADTQYF. CDR3 DNA sequence: TGTGCCTGGAGTGTTGATAATGGTGCAGATACGCAGTATTTT. The chain uses TRBV30 and TRBJ2-3, with unresolved D. The CDR3 is made up of 14 amino acids. CDR1 and CDR2 (germline): GTSNPN, SVGIG (reference sequence). Trimming took 0 bases from V and 4 from J, leaving 11 bases between them.

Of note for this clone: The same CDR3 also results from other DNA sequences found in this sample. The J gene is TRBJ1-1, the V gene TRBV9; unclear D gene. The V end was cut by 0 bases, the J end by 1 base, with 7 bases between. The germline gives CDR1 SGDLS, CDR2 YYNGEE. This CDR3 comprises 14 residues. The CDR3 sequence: CASSVVPENTEAFF. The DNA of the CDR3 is TGTGCCAGCAGCGTAGTCCCAGAGAACACTGAAGCTTTCTTT.